Listed below are T cell receptor beta chains from one sample, sequenced in a study of regulatory T cells in long-lasting Graves disease. TCRdb reprocessed the multiplex PCR reads with MiXCR, giving one entry per CDR3 protein. The sample includes 300,000 to 400,000 distinct CDR3 sequences, 16% seen only once; the top ten take about 27%. These data are also associated with another study on T cells in Graves' hyperthyroidism and ophthalmopathy.

The sequences come from peripheral blood mononuclear cells (PBMCs), collected at new diagnosis, from a patient treated with antithyroid drugs. The receptor source for this set is a man aged 40-50 years with Graves disease. CDR3s include the opening cysteine and the closing phenylalanine or tryptophan. The D gene is left open where the match is weak. A clone size is listed for some rows: how often the clone was seen (once, few, many), or a class if it is expanded.

D gene: TRBD2; V gene: TRBV20-1; clone size: .; J gene: TRBJ2-5; CDR3 protein: CSAQIGLAGEAQYF; CDR3 DNA: TGCAGTGCCCAAATTGGACTAGCGGGGGAGGCCCAGTACTTC
D gene: .; V gene: TRBV11-3; clone size: many; J gene: TRBJ2-2; CDR3 protein: CASSLNRGTGELFF; CDR3 DNA: TGTGCCAGCAGCTTAAACAGAGGCACCGGGGAGCTGTTTTTT
D gene: .; V gene: TRBV5-1; clone size: few; J gene: TRBJ1-1; CDR3 protein: CASSLDQGYTEAFF; CDR3 DNA: TGCGCCAGCAGCTTGGATCAGGGTTACACTGAAGCTTTCTTT
D gene: TRBD2; V gene: TRBV5-4; clone size: .; J gene: TRBJ2-3; CDR3 protein: CASSLGLAGGKLTDTQYF; CDR3 DNA: TGTGCCAGCAGCTTGGGACTAGCGGGGGGTAAGCTCACAGATACGCAGTATTTT
D gene: TRBD1; V gene: TRBV5-1; clone size: .; J gene: TRBJ1-1; CDR3 protein: CASTPQGDGTEAFF; CDR3 DNA: TGCGCCAGCACCCCCCAGGGGGATGGAACTGAAGCTTTCTTT
D gene: .; V gene: TRBV5-1; clone size: many; J gene: TRBJ1-1; CDR3 protein: CASSLEGWDTEAFF; CDR3 DNA: TGCGCCAGCAGCCTCGAAGGATGGGACACTGAAGCTTTCTTT
D gene: .; V gene: TRBV10-3; clone size: .; J gene: TRBJ1-2; CDR3 protein: CAISELDRKVYGYTF; CDR3 DNA: TGTGCCATCAGTGAGCTCGACAGGAAAGTCTATGGCTACACCTTC
D gene: TRBD2; V gene: TRBV10-3; clone size: many; J gene: TRBJ2-7; CDR3 protein: CAIRALEASGGVVNEQYF; CDR3 DNA: TGTGCCATCAGAGCCCTGGAGGCTAGCGGGGGTGTAGTCAACGAGCAGTACTTC
D gene: TRBD1; V gene: TRBV10-2; clone size: .; J gene: TRBJ1-5; CDR3 protein: CASSEWGQNQPQHF; CDR3 DNA: TGCGCCAGCAGTGAATGGGGACAGAATCAGCCCCAGCATTTT
D gene: .; V gene: TRBV7-3; clone size: many; J gene: TRBJ2-2; CDR3 protein: CASSVTGAGELFF; CDR3 DNA: TGTGCCAGCAGCGTGACAGGTGCCGGGGAGCTGTTTTTT
D gene: TRBD2; V gene: TRBV20-1; clone size: .; J gene: TRBJ2-7; CDR3 protein: CSAWWTSYEQYF; CDR3 DNA: TGCAGTGCTTGGTGGACTAGCTACGAGCAGTACTTC
D gene: .; V gene: TRBV19; clone size: .; J gene: TRBJ1-2; CDR3 protein: CASSTTPGRNYGYTF; CDR3 DNA: TGTGCCAGTAGTACGACGCCAGGACGGAACTATGGCTACACCTTC
D gene: TRBD1; V gene: TRBV5-1; clone size: .; J gene: TRBJ1-1; CDR3 protein: CASSLQGALAEAFF; CDR3 DNA: TGCGCCAGCAGCTTACAGGGGGCTTTGGCTGAAGCTTTCTTT
D gene: TRBD1; V gene: TRBV5-1; clone size: .; J gene: TRBJ2-3; CDR3 protein: CASSLVDRETDTQYF; CDR3 DNA: TGCGCCAGCAGCTTGGTGGACAGGGAGACAGATACGCAGTATTTT
D gene: .; V gene: TRBV28; clone size: few; J gene: TRBJ2-2; CDR3 protein: CASSLRGRTGELFF; CDR3 DNA: TGTGCCAGCAGTTTACGGGGACGGACCGGGGAGCTGTTTTTT
D gene: .; V gene: TRBV11-2; clone size: many; J gene: TRBJ1-1; CDR3 protein: CASSSGTRTEAFF; CDR3 DNA: TGTGCCAGCAGCTCTGGGACGCGGACTGAAGCTTTCTTT
D gene: .; V gene: TRBV24-1; clone size: many; J gene: TRBJ2-3; CDR3 protein: CATSDLGQGSDTQYF; CDR3 DNA: TGTGCCACCAGTGATTTAGGCCAGGGGTCAGATACGCAGTATTTT
D gene: TRBD2; V gene: TRBV5-1; clone size: many; J gene: TRBJ2-3; CDR3 protein: CASSNGLAATDTQYF; CDR3 DNA: TGCGCCAGCAGCAACGGACTAGCGGCCACAGATACGCAGTATTTT
D gene: .; V gene: TRBV5-1; clone size: once; J gene: TRBJ2-2; CDR3 protein: CASSFILRGGTGELFF; CDR3 DNA: TGCGCCAGCAGCTTCATATTGAGGGGGGGCACCGGGGAGCTGTTTTTT
D gene: TRBD2; V gene: TRBV7-6; clone size: few; J gene: TRBJ2-2; CDR3 protein: CASSLDAAGGPDTGELFF; CDR3 DNA: TGTGCCAGCAGCTTAGACGCGGCGGGGGGGCCCGACACCGGGGAGCTGTTTTTT
D gene: .; V gene: TRBV28; clone size: .; J gene: TRBJ1-2; CDR3 protein: CAILDRHQNYGYTF; CDR3 DNA: TGTGCCATCCTAGATCGACACCAGAACTATGGCTACACCTTC
D gene: TRBD2; V gene: TRBV11-2; clone size: .; J gene: TRBJ2-5; CDR3 protein: CASSLGVAGGQETQYF; CDR3 DNA: TGTGCCAGCAGCTTAGGGGTAGCGGGGGGGCAAGAGACCCAGTACTTC
D gene: .; V gene: TRBV30; clone size: many; J gene: TRBJ1-5; CDR3 protein: CAWSVRLKTQPQHF; CDR3 DNA: TGTGCCTGGAGTGTCCGACTAAAGACTCAGCCCCAGCATTTT
D gene: TRBD1; V gene: TRBV5-1; clone size: few; J gene: TRBJ2-2; CDR3 protein: CASSDQGAGTGELFF; CDR3 DNA: TGCGCCAGCAGCGATCAGGGGGCGGGCACCGGGGAGCTGTTTTTT
D gene: TRBD2; V gene: TRBV28; clone size: many; J gene: TRBJ2-1; CDR3 protein: CASRPLSGGGNYNEQFF; CDR3 DNA: TGTGCCAGCAGACCCCTTTCAGGCGGGGGGAACTACAATGAGCAGTTCTTC
D gene: .; V gene: TRBV6-1; clone size: many; J gene: TRBJ2-7; CDR3 protein: CASSERPRAPYEQYF; CDR3 DNA: TGTGCCAGCAGTGAAAGGCCTAGAGCGCCCTACGAGCAGTACTTC
D gene: TRBD1; V gene: TRBV19; clone size: .; J gene: TRBJ2-2; CDR3 protein: CASTGGANTGELFF; CDR3 DNA: TGTGCCAGCACAGGGGGCGCGAACACCGGGGAGCTGTTTTTT
D gene: TRBD2; V gene: TRBV20-1; clone size: .; J gene: TRBJ2-5; CDR3 protein: CSARARAGGPKETQYF; CDR3 DNA: TGCAGTGCTAGAGCCCGAGCGGGAGGGCCTAAGGAGACCCAGTACTTC
D gene: .; V gene: TRBV7-9; clone size: .; J gene: TRBJ2-3; CDR3 protein: CASSKEDRRGTDTQYF; CDR3 DNA: TGTGCCAGCAGCAAAGAGGACAGACGTGGCACAGATACGCAGTATTTT
D gene: .; V gene: TRBV7-9; clone size: few; J gene: TRBJ2-1; CDR3 protein: CASSLRGGVTYNEQFF; CDR3 DNA: TGTGCCAGCAGCTTAAGGGGGGGGGTTACCTACAATGAGCAGTTCTTC
D gene: .; V gene: TRBV20-1; clone size: .; J gene: TRBJ2-1; CDR3 protein: CSARPYGGQGKYNEQFF; CDR3 DNA: TGCAGTGCTAGACCCTATGGGGGGCAGGGGAAATACAATGAGCAGTTCTTC
D gene: TRBD1; V gene: TRBV7-2; clone size: .; J gene: TRBJ2-1; CDR3 protein: CASSTQGAGEQFF; CDR3 DNA: TGTGCCAGCAGCACACAGGGGGCGGGGGAGCAGTTCTTC
D gene: TRBD1; V gene: TRBV28; clone size: few; J gene: TRBJ2-1; CDR3 protein: CASSGLTGLYEQFF; CDR3 DNA: TGTGCCAGCAGTGGATTGACAGGGCTTTACGAGCAGTTCTTC
D gene: .; V gene: TRBV15; clone size: few; J gene: TRBJ2-7; CDR3 protein: CATSRERSDGYEQYF; CDR3 DNA: TGTGCCACCAGCAGAGAGCGATCGGACGGCTACGAGCAGTACTTC
D gene: .; V gene: TRBV6-2/TRBV6-3; clone size: .; J gene: TRBJ2-7; CDR3 protein: CASSLGTPTYEQYF; CDR3 DNA: TGTGCCAGCAGTCTTGGGACTCCAACCTACGAGCAGTACTTC
D gene: .; V gene: TRBV19; clone size: few; J gene: TRBJ1-5; CDR3 protein: CASSTSQGFNQPQHF; CDR3 DNA: TGTGCCAGTAGTACCAGCCAGGGGTTCAACCAGCCCCAGCATTTT
D gene: .; V gene: TRBV6-5; clone size: .; J gene: TRBJ1-1; CDR3 protein: CASRWAGNTEAFF; CDR3 DNA: TGTGCCAGCCGTTGGGCGGGGAACACTGAAGCTTTCTTT
D gene: .; V gene: TRBV4-2; clone size: few; J gene: TRBJ2-7; CDR3 protein: CASSQEGLSYEQYF; CDR3 DNA: TGTGCCAGCAGCCAAGAGGGACTCTCCTACGAGCAGTACTTC
D gene: TRBD2; V gene: TRBV19; clone size: .; J gene: TRBJ2-1; CDR3 protein: CASSIAGGPSEQFF; CDR3 DNA: TGTGCCAGTAGTATAGCGGGGGGGCCTAGTGAGCAGTTCTTC
D gene: TRBD2; V gene: TRBV11-3; clone size: many; J gene: TRBJ2-1; CDR3 protein: CASSLVGGGWDEQFF; CDR3 DNA: TGTGCCAGCAGCTTAGTCGGCGGGGGGTGGGATGAGCAGTTCTTC
D gene: .; V gene: TRBV4-1; clone size: .; J gene: TRBJ1-5; CDR3 protein: CASSQWWGGGQPQHF; CDR3 DNA: TGCGCCAGCAGCCAATGGTGGGGGGGCGGGCAGCCCCAGCATTTT